The 20 T cell receptor beta chains below all came from one sample that was sequenced in a study of cytomegalovirus exposure and HLA in healthy donors. The PCR was carried out with 60 Vbeta primers and 13 Jbeta primers. The assay was immunoSEQ multiplex PCR, and TCRdb's table has in-frame clones only and misses some. Here the sample spans about 86,000 clones, 60% to 80% being singletons. What was sequenced was PBMCs. The receptors derive from a female donor in good health and CMV-seronegative.

V is TRBV13 and J is TRBJ2-5; 14 nucleotides agree with TRBD2. Per germline, CDR1 PRHDT and CDR2 FYEKMQ (reference sequence). After removal of 0 bases from V and 5 bases from J, the junction contained 5 bases not matched to a gene. This CDR3 region has 17 residues. The CDR3, as DNA: TGTGCCAGCAGCTTAGGGTCCGGGACTAGCGGGGGTGAGACCCAGTACTTC. It specifies CASSLGSGTSGGETQYF.

The rearrangement uses TRBV19 and TRBJ2-5, with 7 bases aligning to TRBD1. Germline assignment: CDR1 LNHDA and CDR2 SQIVND (reference sequence). The CDR3 totals 20 residues. V dropped 6 bases and J dropped 2; count of bases not matched to a gene: 24. The CDR3 DNA reads as TGTGCCAGTAGCCCCACCACTCGACAGGGAAGCTTCTACGCGCAAGAGACCCAGTACTTC. Its translation: CASSPTTRQGSFYAQETQYF.

This chain uses TRBV28 with TRBJ1-5; 7 bases line up with TRBD1. CDR1 and CDR2 (germline): MDHEN, SYDVKM. This CDR3 spans 14 amino acids. With V trimmed by 2 bases and J by 5 bases, 3 bases remained unmatched. The CDR3, as DNA: TGTGCCAGCAGTTTAGGACAGGAATATCAGCCCCAGCATTTT. As protein: CASSLGQEYQPQHF.

The V gene is TRBV28, the J gene TRBJ1-4; D is uncertain. With 8 bases removed from V and 4 bases from J, the gap between germline ends came to 8 bases. The V gene's germline CDR1 is MDHEN and CDR2 SYDVKM. This CDR3 spans 12 amino acids. For the CDR3, the DNA is TGTGCCAGCGTCCGGGGTAATGAAAAACTGTTTTTT. This codes for CASVRGNEKLFF.

The chain has TRBV11-2 and TRBJ1-4, with 8 bases matching TRBD1. CDR1 SGHAT and CDR2 FQNNGV come from the germline V gene. The CDR3 has 16 residues. V dropped 5 bases and J dropped 6; count of bases not matched to a gene: 11. CDR3 in amino acids: CASSASRDRRYEKLFF. The DNA of the CDR3 is TGTGCCAGCAGCGCCAGCCGGGACAGGCGGTATGAAAAACTGTTTTTT.

The chain carries TRBV6-1 and TRBJ2-7; TRBD2 might be the D (6 bases). V was pared by 1 base and J by 6 bases, with 13 bases between. The CDR3 covers 14 residues. Germline V gene sequence: CDR1 MNHNS, CDR2 SASEGT. DNA of the CDR3: TGTGCCAGCAGTGAAGACAGGAGGGTAATCGAGCAGTACTTC. It yields the protein CASSEDRRVIEQYF.

DNA of the CDR3: TGTGCCAGCAGTGAAGCGCCGGGACTAGGTCAAGAGACCCAGTACTTC. Its translation is CASSEAPGLGQETQYF. The gene calls are TRBV6-1 and TRBJ2-5; 8 nucleotides line up with TRBD2. The junction had 5 bases not matched to a gene; V was cut back by 0 bases and J by 2 bases. This CDR3 has 16 residues. CDR1 and CDR2 from the germline V gene are MNHNS and SASEGT.

The chain carries TRBV2 and TRBJ1-2; weak D call: TRBD1 (5 bases). The CDR3 contains 14 residues. Germline-derived CDR1 and CDR2 are SNHLY and FYNNEI. V shed 2 bases and J shed 5 bases, with 12 bases lying between them. CDR3: CASSESDSYYGYTF. CDR3 nucleotides: TGTGCCAGCAGTGAATCTGACAGTTATTATGGCTACACCTTC.

V is TRBV6-1 and J is TRBJ1-6; a weak D match, TRBD1 (5 bases). V lost 7 bases and J 7 bases, leaving 17 bases between the germline ends. Germline V gene lookup returns CDR1 MNHNS and CDR2 SASEGT. CDR3 length: 15 amino acids. The CDR3 protein is CASIVRWEGNSPLHF. CDR3 coding DNA: TGTGCCAGCATCGTCAGATGGGAGGGGAATTCACCCCTCCACTTT.

This clone was seen just once. CDR3 sequence reads: CASSVGGQKNQPQHF. The CDR3 nucleotides read TGTGCCAGCAGCGTAGGGGGACAGAAGAATCAGCCCCAGCATTTT. This sequence joins TRBV9 and TRBJ1-5; 7 positions agree with TRBD1. The CDR3 has 15 residues. The V segment lost 0 bases and the J segment 4 bases; nucleotides outside the gene matches: 4. Germline V CDR1 and CDR2: SGDLS, YYNGEE.

This clone was counted a few times. This chain links TRBV6-5 with TRBJ1-1; D is uncertain. V was trimmed by 2 bases and J by 4 bases, leaving 8 bases between them. The V gene's germline CDR1 is MNHEY and CDR2 SVGAGI. The length of the CDR3 is 13 residues. DNA of the CDR3: TGTGCCAGCAGTTACCGGGTGGGCACTGAAGCTTTCTTT. This encodes CASSYRVGTEAFF.

In DNA, the CDR3 is TGCGCCAGCAGTGAGGGGACAGATTATGGCTACACCTTC. This translates into CASSEGTDYGYTF. This sequence joins TRBV10-1 and TRBJ1-2; TRBD1 matches at 7 bases. V gave up 2 bases and J gave up 5 bases; unmatched junction bases: 2. Germline V gene lookup returns CDR1 WNHNN and CDR2 SYGVQD (reference sequence). The CDR3 has 13 amino acids.

CDR3 sequence: CASRPGGRYYGYTF. For the CDR3, the DNA is TGTGCCAGCAGACCAGGGGGCAGGTACTATGGCTACACCTTC. This chain uses TRBV6-5 with TRBJ1-2; TRBD1 agrees at 8 bases. J was trimmed by 3 bases and V by 6 bases; bases with no gene match: 6. The CDR3 length is 14 residues. Germline lookup yields CDR1 MNHEY and CDR2 SVGAGI.

The chain links TRBV27 to TRBJ2-7, with D maybe TRBD2 (6 bases). The ends were cut back, 5 bases at V and 6 bases at J, with 14 bases in the middle. This CDR3 region has 13 residues. Per the germline V gene, CDR1 is MNHEY and CDR2 is SMNVEV (reference sequence). The CDR3 nucleotides are TGTGCCAGCAGTCCCATGACTAGAACCGAGCAGTACTTC. It codes for CASSPMTRTEQYF.

The gene calls are TRBV27 and TRBJ1-1, with D maybe TRBD1 (6 bases). V lost 3 bases and J 5 bases, leaving 10 bases between the germline ends. This CDR3 has 13 amino acids. CDR1 MNHEY and CDR2 SMNVEV come from the germline V gene (reference sequence). CDR3: CASSFSGATEAFF. DNA for the CDR3: TGTGCCAGCAGTTTTTCAGGGGCTACTGAAGCTTTCTTT.

The rearrangement links TRBV6-1 to TRBJ2-5; 7 bases are a match to TRBD2. The V and J ends lost 8 bases and 5 bases, in that order; junction bases with no gene match: 11. This CDR3 spans 14 amino acids. Germline assignment: CDR1 MNHNS and CDR2 SASEGT. CDR3 residues: CASGGEKAGETQYF. CDR3 coding DNA: TGTGCCAGCGGGGGGGAGAAAGCGGGTGAGACCCAGTACTTC.

The chain couples TRBV4-3 to TRBJ2-3; D possibly corresponds to TRBD2 (7 bases). Germline V CDR1 and CDR2: LGHNA, YSLEER. V gave up 4 bases and J gave up 2 bases, with 19 bases separating them. This CDR3 has 17 residues. The CDR3 DNA follows: TGCGCCAGCAGCCGTAGCCCCCTAGGGGGGGTCACAGATACGCAGTATTTT. Protein product: CASSRSPLGGVTDTQYF.

This clone appeared a few times. V usage is TRBV19 and J usage is TRBJ2-6; possibly TRBD1 for D (6 bases). V dropped 4 bases and J dropped 3 bases, with 10 bases sitting between them. Germline CDR1 reads LNHDA; CDR2 reads SQIVND (reference sequence). The CDR3 sequence is 15 residues long. In nucleotides, the CDR3 is TGTGCCAGTAGTACAGGGGACGGTGGGGCCAACGTCCTGACTTTC. Its translation is CASSTGDGGANVLTF.

The chain has TRBV5-1 and TRBJ1-5, with TRBD1 matching 9 bases. Germline CDR1 SGHRS, CDR2 YFSETQ. With 0 bases clipped from V and 7 bases from J, the junction kept 2 bases outside the gene matches. The CDR3 extends over 14 amino acids. The CDR3 DNA sequence: TGCGCCAGCAGCTTGGGGACAGGGGAACAGCCCCAGCATTTT. Translating it yields CASSLGTGEQPQHF. Looking up the rest from reference TRBV5-1 and TRBJ1-5 gives the full variable domain: KAGVTQTPRYLIKTRGQQVTLSCSPISGHRSVSWYQQTPGQGLQFLFEYFSETQRNKGNFPGRFSGRQFSNSRSEMNVSTLELGDSALYLCASSLGTGEQPQHFGDGTRLSIL.

The rearrangement links TRBV5-8 to TRBJ2-7; D gene ambiguous. Germline values: CDR1 SGHTS, CDR2 YDEGEE. With 1 base removed from V and 3 bases from J, the gap between germline ends came to 5 bases. CDR3 length equals 12 residues. CDR3 in DNA: TGTGCCAGCAGCTTGCGAGGCTACGAGCAGTACTTC. It is translated as CASSLRGYEQYF.